This T cell receptor (beta chain) originates from a study of T cells in Graves' hyperthyroidism and ophthalmopathy. The study, taken as a whole, reports: Ophthalmopathy was predicted by the model a median of approximately six months ahead of onset.

As concerns this clonotype: Antigen unknown.

Using RNA transcripts as the source, TCR beta CDR3 regions were amplified. Using the HTBI primer set, a first-round RT-PCR was run on the TCR CDR3. TCRdb processed the multiplex PCR reads anew with MiXCR; each CDR3 protein has one entry. In the table there are under 550,000 distinct CDR3 sequences, 15% to 20% of which are singletons. V was pared by 1 base and J by 2 bases, with 9 bases between. The CDR3 is made up of 14 amino acids. From germline, CDR1 is SGHRS and CDR2 YFSETQ. V usage is TRBV5-1 and J usage is TRBJ1-1; maybe TRBD1 (6 bases). This sequence originates from a man aged 35-49 years with Graves' ophthalmopathy. Sequencing was carried out using blood. DNA of the CDR3: TGCGCCAGCAGCTTGCGGACAGATAACACTGAAGCTTTCTTT. Translated, it gives CASSLRTDNTEAFF.